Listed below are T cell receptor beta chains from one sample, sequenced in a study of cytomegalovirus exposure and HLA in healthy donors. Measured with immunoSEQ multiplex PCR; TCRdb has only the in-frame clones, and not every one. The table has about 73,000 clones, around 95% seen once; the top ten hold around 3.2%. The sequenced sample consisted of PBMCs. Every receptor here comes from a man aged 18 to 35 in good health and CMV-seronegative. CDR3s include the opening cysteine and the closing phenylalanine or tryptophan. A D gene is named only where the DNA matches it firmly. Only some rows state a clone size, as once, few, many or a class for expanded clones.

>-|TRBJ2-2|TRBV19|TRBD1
TGTGCCAGTAGTAGGACAGGGGAGGAGCTGTTTTTT
CASSRTGEELFF
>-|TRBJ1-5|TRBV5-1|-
TGCGCCAGCAGCCCGGAGGACAGCTACAATCAGCCCCAGCATTTT
CASSPEDSYNQPQHF
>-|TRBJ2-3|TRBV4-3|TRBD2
TGCGCCAGCAGCCAAGATACTAGCGTGACAGATACGCAGTATTTT
CASSQDTSVTDTQYF
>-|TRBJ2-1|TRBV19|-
TGTGCCAGTAGTATTAGGACAGCATACAATGAGCAGTTCTTC
CASSIRTAYNEQFF
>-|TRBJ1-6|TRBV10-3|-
TGTGCCATCGGCGTTGAGGACTCCTATAATTCACCCCTCCACTTT
CAIGVEDSYNSPLHF
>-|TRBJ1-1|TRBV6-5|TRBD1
TGTGCCAGCAGTTCCAGGACAGGGGAAACTGAAGCTTTCTTT
CASSSRTGETEAFF
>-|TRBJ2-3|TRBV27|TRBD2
TGTGCCAGCAGTGTTAGCGGGGATAGCACAGATACGCAGTATTTT
CASSVSGDSTDTQYF
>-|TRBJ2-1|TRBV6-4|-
TGTGCCAGCAGTGCGACAGGAGATGCTCACAATGAGCAGTTCTTC
CASSATGDAHNEQFF
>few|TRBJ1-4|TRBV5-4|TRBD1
TGTGCCAGCAGCTTGACAGGGGTCAATGAAAAACTGTTTTTT
CASSLTGVNEKLFF
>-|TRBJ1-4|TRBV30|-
TGTGCCTGGAGTCCCCGGACAGCAACGGGGGAAAAACTGTTTTTT
CAWSPRTATGEKLFF
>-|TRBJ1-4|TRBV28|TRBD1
TGTGCCAGTCTCGGAACAGGGGCGGGTACTAATGAAAAACTGTTTTTT
CASLGTGAGTNEKLFF
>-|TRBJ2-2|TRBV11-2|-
TGTGCCGCCAGGGCTGAGGCCGGGGAGCTGTTTTTT
CAARAEAGELFF
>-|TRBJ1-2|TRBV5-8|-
TGTGCCAGCGTAAGCGGGGAGTATGGCTACACCTTC
CASVSGEYGYTF
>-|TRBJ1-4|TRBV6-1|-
TGTGCCAGCAGTGCGACAGCAACTAATGAAAAACTGTTTTTT
CASSATATNEKLFF
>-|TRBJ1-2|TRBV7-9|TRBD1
TGTGCCAGCAGCTTAAAGGACAGGGAGGGCAACTATGGCTACACCTTC
CASSLKDREGNYGYTF
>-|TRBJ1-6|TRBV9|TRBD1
TGTGCCAGCAGTACCGGGACAGGGAATAATTCACCCCTCCACTTT
CASSTGTGNNSPLHF
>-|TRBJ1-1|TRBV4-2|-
TGTGCCAGCAGCCAAGAAATATGGCCGAACACTGAAGCTTTCTTT
CASSQEIWPNTEAFF
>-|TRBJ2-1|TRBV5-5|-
TGTGCCAGCAGCGTCGGGGAGGACTCCTACAATGAGCAGTTCTTC
CASSVGEDSYNEQFF
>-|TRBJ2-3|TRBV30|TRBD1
TGTGCCGGGCAACCGGGACAGTACACAGATACGCAGTATTTT
CAGQPGQYTDTQYF
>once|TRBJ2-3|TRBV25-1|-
TGTGCCAGCAGTGAATATGTCGGGACAGATACGCAGTATTTT
CASSEYVGTDTQYF
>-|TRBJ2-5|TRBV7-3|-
TGTGCCAGCAGCTTGGATGGGAGGGAGACCCAGTACTTC
CASSLDGRETQYF
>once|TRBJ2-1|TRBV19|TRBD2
TGTGCCAGTAGTACCTGGGGGAGCGGGGGGCCCAATGAGCAGTTCTTC
CASSTWGSGGPNEQFF
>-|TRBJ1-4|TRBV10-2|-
TGCGCCAGCAGTGATGCGCCTGTTAAAGGCGGCGAAAAACTGTTTTTT
CASSDAPVKGGEKLFF
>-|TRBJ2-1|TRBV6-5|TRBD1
TGTGCCAGCAGTCGCCTTACAGGGGATGAGCAGTTCTTC
CASSRLTGDEQFF
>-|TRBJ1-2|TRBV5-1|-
TGCGCCAGCAGCTTATTGGTTCGGGATGGCTACACCTTC
CASSLLVRDGYTF
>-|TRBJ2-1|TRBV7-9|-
TGTGCCAGCAGCTTAGGATCAGTCTACAATGAGCAGTTCTTC
CASSLGSVYNEQFF
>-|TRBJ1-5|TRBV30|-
TGTGCCTGGAGTGTAACAGGGAATCAGCCCCAGCATTTT
CAWSVTGNQPQHF
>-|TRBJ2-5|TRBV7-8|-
TGTGCCAGCAGCTTAGGCCTAGCGACGGAAATCGGGCAGACCCAGTACTTC
CASSLGLATEIGQTQYF
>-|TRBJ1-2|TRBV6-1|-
TGTGCCAGCAAGGATTCAGGGTTAGTCTATGGCTACACCTTC
CASKDSGLVYGYTF
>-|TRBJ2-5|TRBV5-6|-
TGTGCCAGCAGCTTGGTAGCGGGACAGGGCGAGACCCAGTACTTC
CASSLVAGQGETQYF
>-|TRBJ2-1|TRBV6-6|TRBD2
TGTGCCAGCAGTTCCTCTAGCGGGGGTGGGAACAATGAGCAGTTCTTC
CASSSSSGGGNNEQFF
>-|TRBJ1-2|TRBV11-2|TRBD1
TGTGCCAGCAGCGGGACAGGGAAAACGGGTTATAACTATGGCTACACCTTC
CASSGTGKTGYNYGYTF
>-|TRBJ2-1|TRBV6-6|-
TGTGCCAGCAGTTCCTACTCGGAAGAGGAGTTCTTC
CASSSYSEEEFF
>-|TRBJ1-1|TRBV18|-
TGTGCCAGCTCACCATTGGACACGAAGGGGGTCAACACTGAAGCTTTCTTT
CASSPLDTKGVNTEAFF
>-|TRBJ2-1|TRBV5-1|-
TGCGCCAGCAGCAACAACATGTATGAGCAGTTCTTC
CASSNNMYEQFF
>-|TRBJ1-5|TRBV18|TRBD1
TGTGCCAGCTCACTGGACAGGGGGGGTATTGGTAGCAATCAGCCCCAGCATTTT
CASSLDRGGIGSNQPQHF
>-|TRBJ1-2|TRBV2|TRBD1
TGTGCCAGCAGACAGGGGAACTATGGCTACACCTTC
CASRQGNYGYTF
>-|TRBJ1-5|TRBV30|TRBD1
TGTGCCGGGGGAGGACAGGGAAGTCAGCCCCAGCATTTT
CAGGGQGSQPQHF
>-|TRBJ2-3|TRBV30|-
TGTGCCTGGAGTTCAGGCACAGATACGCAGTATTTT
CAWSSGTDTQYF
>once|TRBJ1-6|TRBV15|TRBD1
TGTGCCACCAGCCTGAGCAGGGGGCGAGATTCACCCCTCCACTTT
CATSLSRGRDSPLHF
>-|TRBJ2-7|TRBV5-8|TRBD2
TGTGCCAGCAGCTCTCTTTCGGGGGGTTACCCCTACGAGCAGTACTTC
CASSSLSGGYPYEQYF
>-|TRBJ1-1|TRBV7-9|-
TGTGCCAGCAGCGGTTTTAGAACAGTTGAAGCTTTCTTT
CASSGFRTVEAFF
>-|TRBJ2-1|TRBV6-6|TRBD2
TGTGCCAGCAGTTACCGTCGACTAGCGGGGGGGGATGAGCAGTTCTTC
CASSYRRLAGGDEQFF
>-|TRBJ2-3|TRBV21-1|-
TGTGCCAGCAGCACCGACCGGTCCAGGCAGTCAGGGGCAGATACGCAGTATTTT
CASSTDRSRQSGADTQYF
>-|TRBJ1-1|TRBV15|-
TGTGCCACCAGCAGAGATCGGGGTGGAACTGAAGCTTTCTTT
CATSRDRGGTEAFF
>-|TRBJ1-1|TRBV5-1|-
TGCGCCAGCAGCTTGAGGAGGACTCAGAACACTGAAGCTTTCTTT
CASSLRRTQNTEAFF
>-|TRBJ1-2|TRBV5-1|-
TGCGCCAGCAGCTTGGCCGGGAACGGCTACACCTTC
CASSLAGNGYTF
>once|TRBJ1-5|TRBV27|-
TGTGCCAGCAGTTTCTTCGGGGGATTAGGCAATCAGCCCCAGCATTTT
CASSFFGGLGNQPQHF
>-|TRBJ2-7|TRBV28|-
TGTGCCAGCACCCTCGACCGAGTCGTCGGGGAGCAGTACTTC
CASTLDRVVGEQYF
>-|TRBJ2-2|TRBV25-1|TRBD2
TGTGCCAGCAGTGAATATGGGGTGACTAGCGTGGAAACCGGGGAGCTGTTTTTT
CASSEYGVTSVETGELFF
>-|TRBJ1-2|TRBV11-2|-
TGTGCCAGCAGCTCATGGACTGGGCCCCGGGCCTATGGCTACACCTTC
CASSSWTGPRAYGYTF
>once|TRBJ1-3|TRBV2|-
TGTGCCAGCAGTGAACATGACAGCCGAACCTCTGGAAACACCATATATTTT
CASSEHDSRTSGNTIYF
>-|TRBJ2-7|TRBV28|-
TGTGCCAGCAGTTTATTGAGAATGCCTGCCTACGAGCAGTACTTC
CASSLLRMPAYEQYF
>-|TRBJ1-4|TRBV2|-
TGTGCCAGCAGTCATAGCAGGGGTAACAAACTGTTTTTT
CASSHSRGNKLFF
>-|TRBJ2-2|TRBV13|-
TGTGCCAGCAGCTTAGGACTCACCGGGGAGCTGTTTTTT
CASSLGLTGELFF
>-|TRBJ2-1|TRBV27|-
TGTGCCAGCAGCCCCCTCAGGGGTGAGCAGTTCTTC
CASSPLRGEQFF